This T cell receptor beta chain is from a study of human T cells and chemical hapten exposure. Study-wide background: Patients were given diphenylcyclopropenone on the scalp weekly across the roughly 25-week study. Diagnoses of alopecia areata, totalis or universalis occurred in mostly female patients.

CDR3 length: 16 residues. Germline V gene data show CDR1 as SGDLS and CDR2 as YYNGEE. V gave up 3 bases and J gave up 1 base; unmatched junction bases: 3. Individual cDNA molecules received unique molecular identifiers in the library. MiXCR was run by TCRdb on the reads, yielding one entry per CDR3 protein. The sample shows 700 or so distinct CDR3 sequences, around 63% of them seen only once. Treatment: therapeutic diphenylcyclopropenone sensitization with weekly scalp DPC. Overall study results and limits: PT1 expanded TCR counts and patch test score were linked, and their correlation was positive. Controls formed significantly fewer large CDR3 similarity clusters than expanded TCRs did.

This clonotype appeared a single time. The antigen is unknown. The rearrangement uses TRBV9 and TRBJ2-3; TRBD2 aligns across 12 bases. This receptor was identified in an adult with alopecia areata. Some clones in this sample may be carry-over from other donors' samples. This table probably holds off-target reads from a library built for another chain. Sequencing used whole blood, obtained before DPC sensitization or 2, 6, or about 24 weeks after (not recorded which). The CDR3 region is CASSGRLAGGTDTQYF. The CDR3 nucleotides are TGTGCCAGCAGCGGACGACTAGCGGGAGGCACAGATACGCAGTATTTT.